The 4 T cell receptor beta chains below were found in one sample sequenced in a study of control samples from healthy donors and cancer patients (dated by TCRdb to 2020 to 2022). Library creation used the immunoSEQ multiplex PCR assay. TCRdb's version of the immuneACCESS table is confined to in-frame rearrangements and falls short of the full clone set. An unresolved V gene accounts for under half of the shortfall where checked; the remainder is of unknown origin. The sample table lists around 22,000 clones, roughly 85% of them with a count of one. The top ten clonotypes cover more than 30% of the sample. The sample comprised PBMCs. The receptors come from a man between 60 and 75 years old with head and neck cancer.

The chain combines TRBV5-1 with TRBJ1-1; D gene unclear. Germline CDR1 and CDR2: SGHRS and YFSETQ. V was cut by 4 bases and J by 2 bases, with 9 bases left in between. The CDR3 covers 13 residues. CDR3 nucleotide sequence: TGCGCCAGCAGCCAATTTATCAACACTGAAGCTTTCTTT. Protein sequence: CASSQFINTEAFF.

The rearrangement joins TRBV14 to TRBJ1-1; 10 nucleotides agree with TRBD1. Germline assignment: CDR1 SGHDN and CDR2 FVKESK. Trimming cost V 5 bases and J 7 bases; bases outside gene matches: 13. The CDR3 consists of 16 residues. The CDR3 DNA follows: TGTGCCAGCAGCGACCGGGACAGGGGTTTATTTGATGAAGCTTTCTTT. Protein product: CASSDRDRGLFDEAFF.

V and J are TRBV5-6 and TRBJ2-3, with D perhaps TRBD2 (6 bases). The CDR3 length is 14 residues. The V and J ends lost 3 bases and 6 bases respectively, with 14 bases between them. CDR1 is SGHDT, CDR2 YYEEEE, per germline. Written as DNA, the CDR3 is TGTGCCAGCAGCTCATTCGCCCTAGCGGATACGCAGTATTTT. It yields the protein CASSSFALADTQYF.

This chain joins TRBV14 and TRBJ2-3, with 8 bases aligning to TRBD1. This CDR3 spans 17 amino acids. CDR1 is SGHDN, CDR2 FVKESK, per germline. V was pared by 0 bases and J by 0 bases, with 5 bases of the junction left unmatched. The CDR3 bases are TGTGCCAGCAGCCAAGAAGGGACAGGCAATAGCACAGATACGCAGTATTTT. Its protein product is CASSQEGTGNSTDTQYF.